This is a list of T cell receptor beta chains from one sample in a study of identifying expanded T cells in peripheral blood. Libraries were prepared by immunoSEQ multiplex PCR; TCRdb keeps only in-frame clonotypes and omits some of them. The table lists roughly 82,000 clones, just under 85% of them singletons, with around 18% in the top ten. The sample consisted of blood. Source of these receptors: a person aged 18-70 years in good health. The CDR3 runs from the conserved cysteine through the conserved F or W. A D gene is named only where the DNA matches it firmly. Some rows mark clone size as missing; the rest say once, few, many or name a class of expanded clone.

d_gene: -; len: 13; j_gene: TRBJ2-2; abundance: once; v_gene: TRBV28; CDR3nt: TGTGCCAGCACTAACGAGGACACCGGGGAGCTGTTTTTT; CDR3aa: CASTNEDTGELFF
d_gene: -; len: 14; j_gene: TRBJ1-1; abundance: -; v_gene: TRBV5-6; CDR3nt: TGTGCCAGCAGCCCGACCCTTTTTGACACTGAAGCTTTCTTT; CDR3aa: CASSPTLFDTEAFF
d_gene: -; len: 16; j_gene: TRBJ2-1; abundance: -; v_gene: TRBV28; CDR3nt: TGTGCCAGCAGTTTATATATCGAGCGCTCCTACAATGAGCAGTTCTTC; CDR3aa: CASSLYIERSYNEQFF
d_gene: TRBD1; len: 17; j_gene: TRBJ2-7; abundance: -; v_gene: TRBV15; CDR3nt: TGTGCCACCAGCAGAGCTCCGGGACAGGGGGTGAGCTACGAGCAGTACTTC; CDR3aa: CATSRAPGQGVSYEQYF
d_gene: -; len: 14; j_gene: TRBJ2-2; abundance: -; v_gene: TRBV5-1; CDR3nt: TGCGCCAGCAGCTTCCTGCCAGACACCGGGGAGCTGTTTTTT; CDR3aa: CASSFLPDTGELFF
d_gene: -; len: 12; j_gene: TRBJ1-2; abundance: -; v_gene: TRBV19; CDR3nt: TGTGCCAGTAGTCCTCGGACTCATGGCTACACCTTC; CDR3aa: CASSPRTHGYTF
d_gene: TRBD2; len: 16; j_gene: TRBJ2-1; abundance: -; v_gene: TRBV7-6; CDR3nt: TGTGCCAGCAGCTTACCGCGACTAGCGGGATTCAATGAGCAGTTCTTC; CDR3aa: CASSLPRLAGFNEQFF
d_gene: -; len: 14; j_gene: TRBJ1-1; abundance: -; v_gene: TRBV7-2; CDR3nt: TGTGCCAGCAGCCTCAGTCTTCTGAACACTGAAGCTTTCTTT; CDR3aa: CASSLSLLNTEAFF
d_gene: -; len: 13; j_gene: TRBJ2-1; abundance: -; v_gene: TRBV14; CDR3nt: TGTGCCAGCAGCCAGAACGCGGGAACCCGGAGGTTCTTC; CDR3aa: CASSQNAGTRRFF
d_gene: -; len: 16; j_gene: TRBJ1-5; abundance: few; v_gene: TRBV10-3; CDR3nt: TGTGCCATCAGTGAGGTCCCCGGTGGGGGCAATCAGCCCCAGCATTTT; CDR3aa: CAISEVPGGGNQPQHF
d_gene: TRBD1; len: 14; j_gene: TRBJ1-1; abundance: -; v_gene: TRBV15; CDR3nt: TGTGCCACCAGCAGAGCTCAGGGGGGCACTGAAGCTTTCTTT; CDR3aa: CATSRAQGGTEAFF
d_gene: -; len: 16; j_gene: TRBJ2-5; abundance: -; v_gene: TRBV28; CDR3nt: TGTGCCAGCATCGCGCTTCGGGAGACCACTGAAGAGACCCAGTACTTC; CDR3aa: CASIALRETTEETQYF
d_gene: TRBD1; len: 17; j_gene: TRBJ2-5; abundance: -; v_gene: TRBV9; CDR3nt: TGTGCCAGCAGCGTATCCCCCTCTACAGGGGTCGGGGAGACCCAGTACTTC; CDR3aa: CASSVSPSTGVGETQYF
d_gene: -; len: 15; j_gene: TRBJ2-5; abundance: -; v_gene: TRBV14; CDR3nt: TGTGCCAGCAGCCAAGAAGCCCGGCCCCGGGAGACCCAGTACTTC; CDR3aa: CASSQEARPRETQYF
d_gene: -; len: 15; j_gene: TRBJ1-4; abundance: -; v_gene: TRBV5-8; CDR3nt: TGTGCCAGCAGCTTGCGAGGACAGTCTAATGAAAAACTGTTTTTT; CDR3aa: CASSLRGQSNEKLFF
d_gene: TRBD1; len: 15; j_gene: TRBJ1-5; abundance: few; v_gene: TRBV7-8; CDR3nt: TGTGCCAGCAGCTTAGCGCGACAGGGGGATCAGCCCCAGCATTTT; CDR3aa: CASSLARQGDQPQHF
d_gene: TRBD1; len: 16; j_gene: TRBJ1-2; abundance: -; v_gene: TRBV2; CDR3nt: TGTGCCAGCAGTCCCCTTACCACAGGGGCGGGCTATGGCTACACCTTC; CDR3aa: CASSPLTTGAGYGYTF
d_gene: -; len: 16; j_gene: TRBJ2-7; abundance: -; v_gene: TRBV4-2; CDR3nt: TGTGCCAGCAGCCAAGAGTGGCCGGGCCCTTCCTACGAGCAGTACTTC; CDR3aa: CASSQEWPGPSYEQYF
d_gene: TRBD1; len: 14; j_gene: TRBJ1-1; abundance: -; v_gene: TRBV5-6; CDR3nt: TGTGCCAGCAGCTCATCTCAGGGGGGATTACGAGCTTTCTTT; CDR3aa: CASSSSQGGLRAFF
d_gene: -; len: 19; j_gene: TRBJ2-7; abundance: -; v_gene: TRBV7-8; CDR3nt: TGTGCCAGCAGCTTAGGCATCAGGGGTGTGGGGGGAGGTTCCTACGAGCAGTACTTC; CDR3aa: CASSLGIRGVGGGSYEQYF
d_gene: TRBD1; len: 15; j_gene: TRBJ2-5; abundance: -; v_gene: TRBV28; CDR3nt: TGTGCCAGCAGCAACACAGGGGGCAGGGGGGAGACCCAGTACTTC; CDR3aa: CASSNTGGRGETQYF
d_gene: -; len: 13; j_gene: TRBJ1-2; abundance: -; v_gene: TRBV6-5; CDR3nt: TGTGCCAGCAGAATGACTAACAACTATGGCTACACCTTC; CDR3aa: CASRMTNNYGYTF
d_gene: TRBD2; len: 15; j_gene: TRBJ2-7; abundance: once; v_gene: TRBV5-4; CDR3nt: TGTGCCAGCAGCTTGGGACTAGCGGGAAACTACGAGCAGTACTTC; CDR3aa: CASSLGLAGNYEQYF
d_gene: -; len: 14; j_gene: TRBJ2-2; abundance: -; v_gene: TRBV2; CDR3nt: TGTGCCAGCAGTGAAAGGCAGACCACCGGGGAGCTGTTTTTT; CDR3aa: CASSERQTTGELFF
d_gene: -; len: 14; j_gene: TRBJ2-1; abundance: -; v_gene: TRBV5-8; CDR3nt: TGTGCCAGCAGCTTGGTTGCGGGGCCCACGCCTCGGTTCTTC; CDR3aa: CASSLVAGPTPRFF
d_gene: -; len: 12; j_gene: TRBJ2-1; abundance: -; v_gene: TRBV7-2; CDR3nt: TGTGCCAGCAGCCCCGGACTTGATGAGCAGTTCTTC; CDR3aa: CASSPGLDEQFF
d_gene: -; len: 13; j_gene: TRBJ2-7; abundance: -; v_gene: TRBV18; CDR3nt: TGTGCCAGCTCACTTCCGCTAGATTACGAGCAGTACTTC; CDR3aa: CASSLPLDYEQYF
d_gene: TRBD2; len: 14; j_gene: TRBJ2-1; abundance: -; v_gene: TRBV7-7; CDR3nt: TGTGCTAGCAGCTTAGCGGGTGGCTTCAATGAGCAGTTCTTC; CDR3aa: CASSLAGGFNEQFF
d_gene: TRBD1; len: 16; j_gene: TRBJ2-2; abundance: -; v_gene: TRBV7-7; CDR3nt: TGTGCTAGCAGCTTACTAGGACAGGGGGCCACCGGGGAGCTGTTTTTT; CDR3aa: CASSLLGQGATGELFF
d_gene: TRBD1; len: 15; j_gene: TRBJ2-2; abundance: -; v_gene: TRBV28; CDR3nt: TGTGCCAGCAGTCGTGCGGGACAGGGGAGCGGGGAGCTGTTTTTT; CDR3aa: CASSRAGQGSGELFF
d_gene: -; len: 17; j_gene: TRBJ2-2; abundance: -; v_gene: TRBV11-2; CDR3nt: TGTGCCAGCAGCCATAGATGGGCGGGGTCTGACACCGGGGAGCTGTTTTTT; CDR3aa: CASSHRWAGSDTGELFF
d_gene: -; len: 15; j_gene: TRBJ2-6; abundance: -; v_gene: TRBV28; CDR3nt: TGTGCCAGCAGTTTATTCGTGTCTGGGGCCAACGTCCTGACTTTC; CDR3aa: CASSLFVSGANVLTF
d_gene: -; len: 15; j_gene: TRBJ1-4; abundance: -; v_gene: TRBV5-6; CDR3nt: TGTGCCAGCAGCTTGGCGGGATCCACTAATGAAAAACTGTTTTTT; CDR3aa: CASSLAGSTNEKLFF
d_gene: -; len: 14; j_gene: TRBJ1-2; abundance: -; v_gene: TRBV19; CDR3nt: TGTGCCAGTAGTATTGATCCGGGGAGTCGTGGCTACACCTTC; CDR3aa: CASSIDPGSRGYTF
d_gene: -; len: 13; j_gene: TRBJ1-2; abundance: -; v_gene: TRBV28; CDR3nt: TGTGCCAGCAGTCTCGACGGCAACTATGGCTACACCTTC; CDR3aa: CASSLDGNYGYTF
d_gene: TRBD1; len: 15; j_gene: TRBJ2-1; abundance: few; v_gene: TRBV10-3; CDR3nt: TGTGCCATCAGTCCACAGGGGGCGGCCGGCAATGAGCAGTTCTTC; CDR3aa: CAISPQGAAGNEQFF
d_gene: -; len: 11; j_gene: TRBJ1-1; abundance: -; v_gene: TRBV6-5; CDR3nt: TGTGCCGCCTCCCAAGGGACTGAAGCTTTCTTT; CDR3aa: CAASQGTEAFF
d_gene: -; len: 16; j_gene: TRBJ2-7; abundance: -; v_gene: TRBV28; CDR3nt: TGTGCCAGCAGTAGGGGTGTGGGAGGCCTAACCTACGAGCAGTACTTC; CDR3aa: CASSRGVGGLTYEQYF
d_gene: TRBD1; len: 15; j_gene: TRBJ2-7; abundance: -; v_gene: TRBV7-2; CDR3nt: TGTGCCAGCAGCTTACTAGGACAGGGGACCTACGAGCAGTACTTC; CDR3aa: CASSLLGQGTYEQYF
d_gene: -; len: 14; j_gene: TRBJ1-1; abundance: few; v_gene: TRBV27; CDR3nt: TGTGCCAGCAGTTTTCCGGGGGGCCACACTGAAGCTTTCTTT; CDR3aa: CASSFPGGHTEAFF
d_gene: -; len: 16; j_gene: TRBJ2-2; abundance: -; v_gene: TRBV19; CDR3nt: TGTGCCAGCAGTATCGAACTAAGGGCGGCCACCGGGGAGCTGTTTTTT; CDR3aa: CASSIELRAATGELFF
d_gene: -; len: 13; j_gene: TRBJ2-1; abundance: -; v_gene: TRBV5-5; CDR3nt: TGTGCCAGCAGCCAAGATCCGGTTGATGAGCAGTTCTTC; CDR3aa: CASSQDPVDEQFF
d_gene: TRBD1; len: 15; j_gene: TRBJ2-5; abundance: -; v_gene: TRBV6-1; CDR3nt: TGTGCCAGCAGTTTGACAGGGGCACTCCTACAGACCCAGTACTTC; CDR3aa: CASSLTGALLQTQYF
d_gene: -; len: 11; j_gene: TRBJ2-7; abundance: -; v_gene: TRBV25-1; CDR3nt: TGTGCCAGCAGCAATTCCTACGAGCAGTACTTC; CDR3aa: CASSNSYEQYF
d_gene: TRBD1; len: 16; j_gene: TRBJ2-7; abundance: few; v_gene: TRBV10-3; CDR3nt: TGTGCCATCAGTGAGTCGACAGGGGGCACCGCCGGAGAGCAGTACTTC; CDR3aa: CAISESTGGTAGEQYF
d_gene: -; len: 12; j_gene: TRBJ2-7; abundance: -; v_gene: TRBV11-2; CDR3nt: TGTGCCAGCAGCTTAGATCTGTACGAGCAGTACTTC; CDR3aa: CASSLDLYEQYF
d_gene: TRBD2; len: 13; j_gene: TRBJ2-3; abundance: -; v_gene: TRBV5-8; CDR3nt: TGTGCCAGCAGCTTGTTAGCGGGAGATACGCAGTATTTT; CDR3aa: CASSLLAGDTQYF